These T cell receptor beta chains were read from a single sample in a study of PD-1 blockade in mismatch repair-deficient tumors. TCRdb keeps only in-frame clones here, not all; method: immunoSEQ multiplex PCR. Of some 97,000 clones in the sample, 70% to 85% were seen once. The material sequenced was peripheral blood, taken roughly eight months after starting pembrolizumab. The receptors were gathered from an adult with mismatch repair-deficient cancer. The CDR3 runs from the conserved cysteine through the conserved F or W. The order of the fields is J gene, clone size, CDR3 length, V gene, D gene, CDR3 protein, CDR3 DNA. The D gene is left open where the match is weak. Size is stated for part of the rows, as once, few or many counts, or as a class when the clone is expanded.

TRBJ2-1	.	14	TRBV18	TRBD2	CASSPLAGYNEQFF	TGTGCCAGCTCTCCTTTAGCGGGGTACAATGAGCAGTTCTTC
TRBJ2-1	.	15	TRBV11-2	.	CASSLSVSSYNEQFF	TGTGCCAGCAGCTTATCGGTTTCCTCCTACAATGAGCAGTTCTTC
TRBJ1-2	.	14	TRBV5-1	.	CASSLMQGGYGYTF	TGCGCCAGCAGCTTGATGCAGGGCGGGTATGGCTACACCTTC
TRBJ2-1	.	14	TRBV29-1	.	CSGETGSGGNEQFF	TGCAGCGGGGAAACAGGGTCAGGCGGAAATGAGCAGTTCTTC
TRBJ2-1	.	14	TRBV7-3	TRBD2	CASSLSGRASEQFF	TGTGCCAGCAGCCTGAGCGGGAGGGCCAGTGAGCAGTTCTTC
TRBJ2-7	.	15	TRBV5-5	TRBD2	CASSLGLAGSYEQYF	TGTGCCAGCAGCTTGGGACTAGCGGGCTCCTACGAGCAGTACTTC
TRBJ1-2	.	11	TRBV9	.	CASSSNYGYTF	TGTGCCAGCAGCTCGAACTATGGCTACACCTTC
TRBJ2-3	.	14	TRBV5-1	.	CASSGDHYTDTQYF	TGCGCCAGCAGCGGGGACCACTACACAGATACGCAGTATTTT
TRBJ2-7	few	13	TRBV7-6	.	CASESRNSYEQYF	TGTGCCAGCGAAAGCAGGAATTCCTACGAGCAGTACTTC
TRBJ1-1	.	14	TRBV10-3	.	CAIHSAGFFPEAFF	TGTGCCATCCACTCGGCAGGGTTTTTTCCTGAAGCTTTCTTT
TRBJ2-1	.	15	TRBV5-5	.	CASSPGAGAYNEQFF	TGTGCCAGCAGCCCAGGTGCAGGGGCCTACAATGAGCAGTTCTTC
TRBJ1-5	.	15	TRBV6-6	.	CASSYGPGSNQPQHF	TGTGCCAGCAGTTACGGCCCGGGAAGCAATCAGCCCCAGCATTTT
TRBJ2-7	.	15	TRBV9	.	CASSVAGTDLYEQYF	TGTGCCAGCAGCGTGGCAGGGACCGACCTCTACGAGCAGTACTTC
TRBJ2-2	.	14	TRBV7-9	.	CASSSTVASGELFF	TGTGCCAGCAGCTCGACAGTCGCGTCCGGGGAGCTGTTTTTT
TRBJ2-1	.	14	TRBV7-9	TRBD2	CAITRGRTYNEQFF	TGTGCCATCACGCGCGGGAGGACCTACAATGAGCAGTTCTTC
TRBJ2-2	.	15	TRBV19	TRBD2	CASSTLAANTGELFF	TGTGCCAGTAGCACACTAGCGGCCAACACCGGGGAGCTGTTTTTT
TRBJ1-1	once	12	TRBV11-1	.	CASSLALTVTFF	TGTGCCAGCAGCTTAGCGCTGACGGTAACTTTCTTT
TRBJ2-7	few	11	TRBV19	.	CASSIGGEQYF	TGTGCCAGTAGTATAGGCGGGGAGCAGTACTTC
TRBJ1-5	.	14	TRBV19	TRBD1	CASSQGQGIQPQHF	TGTGCCAGTAGCCAAGGACAGGGGATTCAGCCCCAGCATTTT
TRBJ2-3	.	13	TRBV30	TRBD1	CAFGQGTTDTQYF	TGTGCCTTCGGACAGGGAACCACAGATACGCAGTATTTT
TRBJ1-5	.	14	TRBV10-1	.	CASSPDRRNQPQHF	TGCGCCAGCAGTCCGGACCGCCGCAATCAGCCCCAGCATTTT
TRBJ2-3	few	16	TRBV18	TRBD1	CASSPGVQGATDTQYF	TGTGCCAGCTCACCCGGGGTCCAGGGGGCAACAGATACGCAGTATTTT
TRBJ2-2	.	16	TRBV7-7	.	CASSVTPGRRAGELFF	TGTGCTAGCAGCGTTACCCCGGGTCGACGGGCCGGGGAGCTGTTTTTT
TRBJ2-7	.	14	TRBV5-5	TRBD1	CASSPGGQTYEQYF	TGTGCCAGCAGCCCTGGGGGACAGACCTACGAGCAGTACTTC
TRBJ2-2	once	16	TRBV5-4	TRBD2	CASSLFLAENTGELFF	TGTGCCAGCAGCTTGTTTCTAGCGGAGAACACCGGGGAGCTGTTTTTT
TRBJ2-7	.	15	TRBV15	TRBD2	CATSRDRLAGDEQYF	TGTGCCACCAGCAGAGATCGACTAGCGGGAGACGAGCAGTACTTC
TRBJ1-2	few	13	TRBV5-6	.	CASSPTTEDGYTF	TGTGCCAGCAGCCCAACTACAGAGGATGGCTACACCTTC
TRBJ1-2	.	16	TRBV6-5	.	CASSYSNEGGGYGYTF	TGTGCCAGCAGTTACTCGAACGAGGGGGGGGGCTATGGCTACACCTTC
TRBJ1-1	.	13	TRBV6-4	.	CASRRQENTEAFF	TGTGCCAGCAGGAGGCAGGAGAACACTGAAGCTTTCTTT
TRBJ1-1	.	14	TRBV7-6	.	CASSLGFGNTEAFF	TGTGCCAGCAGCTTAGGGTTCGGGAACACTGAAGCTTTCTTT
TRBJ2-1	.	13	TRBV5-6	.	CASSLGTYNEQFF	TGTGCCAGCAGCTTGGGAACCTACAATGAGCAGTTCTTC
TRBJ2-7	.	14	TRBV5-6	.	CASSQRGGQGEQYF	TGTGCCAGCAGCCAGAGGGGCGGCCAGGGCGAGCAGTACTTC
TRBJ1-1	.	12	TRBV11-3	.	CASSLERGEAFF	TGTGCCAGCAGCTTGGAACGAGGTGAAGCTTTCTTT
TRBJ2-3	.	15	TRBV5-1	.	CASSFGGSSTDTQYF	TGCGCCAGCAGCTTTGGGGGGTCTAGCACAGATACGCAGTATTTT
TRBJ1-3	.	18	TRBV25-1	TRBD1	CASSSDRAPFSSGNTIYF	TGTGCCAGCAGTTCTGACAGGGCCCCGTTCAGCTCTGGAAACACCATATATTTT
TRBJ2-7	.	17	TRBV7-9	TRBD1	CASSLWPRTGSSYEQYF	TGTGCCAGCAGCTTATGGCCCCGGACAGGGTCCTCCTACGAGCAGTACTTC
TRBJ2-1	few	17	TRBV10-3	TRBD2	CASTGQGTSGRYNEQFF	TGTGCCTCAACGGGACAGGGGACTAGCGGGAGGTACAATGAGCAGTTCTTC
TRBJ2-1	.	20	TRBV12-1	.	CASSGNGTSGPRSSYNEQFF	TGTGCCAGCAGCGGAAACGGGACTAGCGGACCCCGGAGCTCCTACAATGAGCAGTTCTTC
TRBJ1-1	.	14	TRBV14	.	CASSHFDEITEAFF	TGTGCCAGCAGCCATTTCGACGAGATCACTGAAGCTTTCTTT
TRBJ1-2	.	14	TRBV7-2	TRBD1	CASRGTGSNYGYTF	TGTGCCAGCAGGGGGACAGGCTCCAACTATGGCTACACCTTC
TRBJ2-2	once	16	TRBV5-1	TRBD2	CASSLYSSGHTGELFF	TGCGCCAGCAGCTTGTATTCTAGCGGGCACACCGGGGAGCTGTTTTTT
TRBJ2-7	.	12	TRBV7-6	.	CASSPPMAEQYF	TGTGCCAGCAGCCCTCCCATGGCCGAGCAGTACTTC
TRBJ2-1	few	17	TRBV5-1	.	CASSTGTGAGGRDEQFF	TGCGCCAGCAGTACGGGGACGGGAGCGGGTGGGCGTGATGAGCAGTTCTTC
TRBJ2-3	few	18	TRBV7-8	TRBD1	CASSSRGTGTGGRGTQYF	TGTGCCAGCAGCTCCCGTGGGACCGGGACAGGGGGACGGGGTACGCAGTATTTT